Following are 6 T cell receptor beta chains from one sample sequenced in a study of blood T cell repertoires in COVID-19 (TCRdb year 2020). The receptor library was made with the immunoSEQ multiplex PCR assay. In its TCRdb copy, this immuneACCESS table keeps in-frame sequences only and misses some clones. Where compared with another copy, unresolved V genes explain less than half of these, and the others have no known cause. The sample profile shows over 120,000 clones; over 70% of them were found once. 1.9% of the sample comes from the top ten. Sequencing was performed on peripheral blood. Receptors originate from a woman aged 55-70 years with acute or convalescent COVID-19.

The chain links TRBV7-6 to TRBJ2-5, with 13 bases that match TRBD2. The germline CDR1 and CDR2 sequences are SGHVS and FNYEAQ. J was trimmed by 0 bases and V by 5 bases; bases with no gene match: 9. This CDR3 is built from 18 residues. CDR3 protein: CASSARLAGGLYQETQYF. The CDR3, as DNA: TGTGCCAGCAGCGCCCGACTAGCGGGAGGCCTCTACCAAGAGACCCAGTACTTC.

The chain has TRBV12-3 or TRBV12-4 and TRBJ2-1; 10 bases are a match to TRBD2. The junction had 6 bases not matched to a gene; V was cut back by 1 base and J by 15 bases. The CDR3 spans 13 residues. In nucleotides, the CDR3 is TGTGCCAGCAGTTTAGGGAAGCGGGAGGGCATGTTCTTC. Residues: CASSLGKREGMFF.

The rearrangement joins TRBV29-1 to TRBJ1-2, with D perhaps matching TRBD1 (6 bases). Between the trimmed V and J ends, which lost 7 bases and 8 bases, there was a span of 17 bases. Germline V CDR1 and CDR2: SQVTM, ANQGSEA. The CDR3 has 12 amino acids. The CDR3 sequence is CSAQGQETGYTF. The CDR3 nucleotides read TGCAGCGCCCAGGGACAAGAGACGGGCTACACCTTC.

The V call is TRBV6-1, the J call TRBJ1-5, with a tentative D call TRBD1 (5 bases). V was shortened by 3 bases and J by 7 bases, with 10 bases between the two germline ends. This CDR3 region has 13 residues. The germline gives CDR1 MNHNS, CDR2 SASEGT. The CDR3 DNA follows: TGTGCCAGCAGTGACAGGGCGGGGCAGCCCCAGCATTTT. Translation: CASSDRAGQPQHF.

CDR3 in amino acids: CASSLVYRGGYEQYF. CDR3 nucleotides: TGTGCCAGCAGCCTGGTATACAGGGGTGGCTACGAGCAGTACTTC. The chain links TRBV7-6 to TRBJ2-7, with 7 bases identical to TRBD1. J was trimmed by 3 bases and V by 5 bases; bases with no gene match: 10. The germline gives CDR1 SGHVS, CDR2 FNYEAQ. This CDR3 contains 15 residues. The variable domain in full, with the rest retrieved from reference TRBV7-6 and TRBJ2-7, is GAGVSQSPRYKVTKRGQDVALRCDPISGHVSLYWYRQALGQGPEFLTYFNYEAQQDKSGLPNDRFSAERPEGSISTLTIQRTEQRDSAMYRCASSLVYRGGYEQYFGPGTRLTVT.

V usage is TRBV28 and J usage is TRBJ2-4, with 11 nucleotides matching TRBD1. The J segment lost 3 bases and the V segment lost 5 bases, leaving 15 bases of the junction unmatched. CDR1 and CDR2 (germline): MDHEN, SYDVKM. The CDR3 runs 19 residues. The CDR3 DNA reads as TGTGCCAGCAGTCCTCTGGACAGGGGGCGCCGTTTTGTCAAAAACATTCAGTACTTC. Its translation is CASSPLDRGRRFVKNIQYF.